Below are 14 T cell receptor beta chains sequenced from a single sample in a study of shared clonotypes between healthy human individuals. Generated by immunoSEQ multiplex PCR, the TCRdb table keeps only in-frame clones and is missing some. This table holds about 2 million clones, about 95% found once. Naivety among CD8 cells was defined by CD45RO negativity and positive CCR7 selection, thereby excluding terminally differentiated effector memory CD45RA+ cells. The source material was naive CD8+ T cells sorted from blood. The receptors were gathered from a man younger than 35 in good health.

This clone was seen only once. This chain joins TRBV4-3 and TRBJ2-1; D remains unclear. Germline CDR1 and CDR2: LGHNA and YSLEER. This CDR3 comprises 13 residues. Trimming left V 5 bases short and J 8 bases short, with 13 bases between. The CDR3 coding sequence is TGCGCCAGCAGCTGGCCAGGATCGGATGAGCAGTTCTTC. It specifies CASSWPGSDEQFF.

The rearrangement joins TRBV5-1 to TRBJ2-3, with TRBD2 matching 8 bases. Germline V gene lookup returns CDR1 SGHRS and CDR2 YFSETQ. The CDR3 runs 16 residues. J lost 0 bases, V lost 0 bases, and 3 bases had no gene match. This chain's CDR3 is CASSLVASGSTDTQYF. The CDR3 nucleotides read TGCGCCAGCAGCTTGGTGGCTAGCGGGAGCACAGATACGCAGTATTTT.

This clone was seen once. The chain combines TRBV2 with TRBJ1-2; a weak D match, TRBD1 (6 bases). With 1 base removed from V and 3 bases from J, the gap between germline ends came to 24 bases. The CDR3 runs 19 residues. Looked up from germline, CDR1 is SNHLY and CDR2 is FYNNEI. In DNA, the CDR3 is TGTGCCAGCAGTGAAGACAGGGACCTACCAAGGGATTGGCACTATGGCTACACCTTC. It encodes CASSEDRDLPRDWHYGYTF.

The J gene is TRBJ1-2, the V gene TRBV6-1; D gene unclear. Germline values: CDR1 MNHNS, CDR2 SASEGT. Trimming cost V 2 bases and J 3 bases, with 7 bases left between them. The CDR3 consists of 13 residues. Here the CDR3 reads CASSERVYYGYTF. As DNA, the CDR3 is TGTGCCAGCAGTGAACGAGTGTACTATGGCTACACCTTC.

This chain uses TRBV11-3 with TRBJ2-7; TRBD1 matches at 9 bases. CDR3 length: 15 residues. Germline CDR1 is SGHNT and CDR2 is YENEEA. With V trimmed by 2 bases and J by 1 base, 3 bases remained unmatched. CDR3 in DNA: TGTGCCAGCAGCTTATCTGGGACAGGGTCCTACGAGCAGTACTTC. Protein: CASSLSGTGSYEQYF.

J is TRBJ2-7 and V is TRBV11-2; D not resolved. The V and J ends lost 1 base and 6 bases respectively, with 7 bases between them. Germline V CDR1 and CDR2: SGHAT, FQNNGV. The CDR3 is 12 residues long. The CDR3 coding sequence is TGTGCCAGCAGCTTAGGCGAGACCGAGCAGTACTTC. Protein product: CASSLGETEQYF.

V usage is TRBV5-6 and J usage is TRBJ2-1; TRBD1 agrees at 8 bases. CDR1 and CDR2 from the germline V gene are SGHDT and YYEEEE. V lost 4 bases and J lost 5; bases outside the gene matches: 5. This CDR3 has 14 amino acids. The DNA for the CDR3 is TGTGCCAGCAGCCGGGACAGGCTAAACAATGAGCAGTTCTTC. Translated, it gives CASSRDRLNNEQFF.

This sequence joins TRBV15 and TRBJ2-2; perhaps TRBD2 as D (6 bases). Per the germline V gene, CDR1 is LNHNV and CDR2 is YYDKDF (reference sequence). Trimming stripped 1 base from V and 5 bases from J, with 17 bases between. This CDR3 has 17 residues. The CDR3 loop reads CATSRVLWREGTGELFF. CDR3 bases: TGTGCCACCAGCAGAGTACTGTGGAGGGAAGGTACCGGGGAGCTGTTTTTT.

J is TRBJ1-1 and V is TRBV29-1; the D gene is possibly TRBD1 (6 bases). The germline gives CDR1 SQVTM, CDR2 ANQGSEA. This CDR3 is 12 amino acids long. The V and J ends lost 7 bases and 0 bases respectively, with 9 bases between them. The CDR3 spells CSAQGMNTEAFF. The CDR3 DNA sequence: TGCAGCGCACAGGGCATGAACACTGAAGCTTTCTTT. Full variable domain (outside the CDR3, taken from reference TRBV29-1 and TRBJ1-1): SAVISQKPSRDICQRGTSLTIQCQVDSQVTMMFWYRQQPGQSLTLIATANQGSEATYESGFVIDKFPISRPNLTFSTLTVSNMSPEDSSIYLCSAQGMNTEAFFGQGTRLTVV.

The chain couples TRBV29-1 to TRBJ2-7; D not resolved. This CDR3 contains 13 residues. Germline V gene sequence: CDR1 SQVTM, CDR2 ANQGSEA. V dropped 7 bases and J dropped 7 bases, with 20 bases sitting between them. The CDR3: CSASSADLGEQYF. DNA of the CDR3: TGCAGCGCCTCATCGGCGGACCTGGGTGAGCAGTACTTC.

This sequence joins TRBV7-2 and TRBJ2-1, with D tentatively TRBD1 (7 bases). Germline assignment: CDR1 SGHTA and CDR2 FQGNSA. The CDR3 contains 13 residues. V lost 4 bases and J 12 bases, leaving 16 bases between the germline ends. The chain's CDR3 is CASSSLQGRGQFF. The CDR3 DNA reads as TGTGCCAGCAGCTCATTACAGGGGCGGGGGCAGTTCTTC.

On this clone itself: Other DNA sequences in the same sample also yield this CDR3. J is TRBJ2-7 and V is TRBV5-6, with TRBD1 identical over 9 bases. The CDR3 consists of 15 residues. Losses at the gene ends were 3 bases for V and 4 bases for J; bases not matched to a gene: 8. Germline CDR1 and CDR2: SGHDT and YYEEEE. CDR3 loop: CASSSPGQGAYEQYF. DNA for the CDR3: TGTGCCAGCAGCTCCCCGGGACAGGGTGCGTACGAGCAGTACTTC.

CDR3 coding DNA: TGTGCCAGCAGTTATTCGGCGGGAAGACATGAGCAGTTCTTC. Protein: CASSYSAGRHEQFF. The chain is built from TRBV6-5 and TRBJ2-1; TRBD2 is a possible D gene (6 bases). The CDR3 is 14 amino acids. Germline CDR1 MNHEY, CDR2 SVGAGI. V was pared by 3 bases and J by 8 bases, with 14 bases between.

For this clone: Other DNA variants within this sample encode the same CDR3. The rearrangement joins TRBV6-5 to TRBJ2-7; 7 bases are a match to TRBD2. The length of the CDR3 is 13 residues. Germline V lookup: CDR1 MNHEY, CDR2 SVGAGI. Trimming at V came to 2 bases and at J to 6 bases, leaving 4 bases not matched to a gene. In nucleotides, the CDR3 is TGTGCCAGCAGTTACGGGGAGGGCGTCGAGCAGTACTTC. As protein: CASSYGEGVEQYF.